Only a few counts were recorded for the clone carrying this T cell receptor beta chain. Authors' analysis steps: Quantification of nucleated cells was approximated via reference gene primer amplification. TCRdb keeps only in-frame clones here, not all; method: immunoSEQ multiplex PCR. V, J and clone size are taken as reported in that table, and D and trimming were inferred from the DNA itself. Of about 140,000 clones listed, roughly 80% are singletons. The data were taken from a study of blood T cell repertoires in COVID-19. Study information: Some COVID-19 samples were acute and others convalescent; all came from the United States, Italy and Spain. In each case, the material was cDNA or gDNA derived from T cells, B-cell-depleted T cells, or PBMCs.

From germline, CDR1 is MNHEY and CDR2 SMNVEV (reference sequence). J lost 0 bases, V lost 6 bases, and 5 bases had no gene match. This CDR3 spans 15 amino acids. Material for sequencing was PBMCs or T cells enriched from blood (not recorded which). The sequence was obtained from a man aged 40-50 years with acute COVID-19. The chain combines TRBV27 with TRBJ1-2; the match to TRBD1 covers 9 bases. The DNA of the CDR3 is TGTGCCAGCAGCCGGGACAGGGCTCCTAACTATGGCTACACCTTC. This translates into CASSRDRAPNYGYTF.